This T cell receptor (beta chain) stems from a study of shared clonotypes between healthy human individuals (dated by TCRdb to about 2020). Regarding the research as a whole: The cohort included a few men and a couple of women between 18 and 49 years of age. Per donor, leukapheresis produced somewhere between about 0.8 and 9.5 billion PBMCs. For each donor, CD4 naive and CD4 memory were each run on three plates, CD8 naive on two plates, and CD8 memory on one plate. To estimate repertoire size and how much clonotypes are shared between individuals, the study performed deep sequencing of blood TCR repertoires from a handful of healthy adults. Different laboratories and diverse techniques were used to prepare libraries and sequence TCR repertoires, to increase sequencing depth and limit assay-specific biases. General study outcomes and caveats: Naive subsets generally had larger estimated clonotype richness than memory subsets. Around 5.4% of naive CD4, 3.5% of naive CD8, 2% to 2.5% of memory CD4, and 0.35% to 0.5% of memory CD8 clonotypes were shared across a few donors. The small number of donors limited the genetic and exposure-history diversity represented. Even with the large sequencing depth, rarefaction of the sorted-subset datasets indicated that sequencing was incomplete. Compared with non-shared clonotypes, the clonotypes found in all four sorted-subset donors had higher generation probabilities. Sampling was restricted to blood, and TCR repertoires in tissues likely differ from the TCR repertoires found in blood. Pairwise subsampling indicated that sequencing depth was expected to affect the degree of clonotype sharing among donors.

Details on this clone: This receptor's antigen is unknown. It has no much larger one-base neighbor in the sample; base qualities were not kept.

Its CDR3 holds 13 amino acids, cysteine through phenylalanine. This entry keeps only the CDR3 DNA: 39 bases, framed from base 1. A distance of 5 bases separates the germline ends of V and J, which lose 1 base and 1 base respectively. The germline V gene supplies CDR1 SGHTS and CDR2 YDEGEE. Donors were healthy HIV-negative adults with no recently reported acute infections or vaccinations. Every donor was a Caucasian adult residing in Nashville, Tennessee, USA. CD4+ T cells were enriched through magnetic negative selection, after which naive cells were positively selected on CD45RA and the remaining negative fraction served as the memory subset. Blood was obtained by leukapheresis, after which PBMCs were separated by Ficoll-Histopaque density gradient centrifugation and cryopreserved in liquid nitrogen vapor phase. Analytical flow cytometry was used to check the purity and quantity of each magnetically sorted T cell population. From each sorted fraction, genomic DNA was isolated and quantified by UV absorbance on a Nanodrop 2000c.

TCR CDR3 regions were amplified from genomic DNA by multiplex PCR using the deep immunoSEQ assay. Genomic DNA extracted from each cell subset was distributed evenly over all wells of several immunoSEQ 96-well plates, and each plate served as one replicate. For sorted subsets, about 210 ng of genomic DNA, equivalent to roughly 30,000 T cell genomes, went into each replicate PCR. The purified libraries were quantified using a Qubit 3.0 fluorometer, sized with a Bioanalyzer 2100, and then quantified again using the KAPA Library Quantification kit. A separate single-read 150-cycle Illumina NextSeq 550 flow cell was used to sequence each immunoSEQ 96-well plate. For the original study's pipeline: Because the immunoSEQ output held only junctional sequences and lacked quality scores, the filtering could not match the filtering applied to full-length reads. Sequences were annotated with PyIR, a Python wrapper for IgBLAST v1.9, using IMGT germline references to assign V/J genes and CDR3. Reads were removed for weak V/J assignments (E-value above 1e-6), missing CDR3, stop codons, out-of-frame junctions, or ambiguous translated residues. V3J clonotypes were defined as sequences sharing an identical inferred V gene, J gene, and CDR3 amino acid sequence. To compute the percentage overlap between repertoires, the number of shared unique clonotypes was divided by the size of the smaller repertoire. Repertoire richness was assessed with RTK rarefaction, the Chao1 estimator, and Recon v2.1 estimates of unobserved clonotypes. OLGA was used to compute generation probabilities for all TCRbeta clonotypes that the gDNA method yielded from a handful of donors. The table was pulled from immuneACCESS by TCRdb, which kept in-frame rearrangements only. Such tables lose some clones; where checked, under half of the loss comes from unresolved V genes, and the rest has no known cause. V and J calls and clone size follow that table, whereas D and trimming were derived from the DNA. In this sample the table shows some 1,100,000 clones, around 78% of which occur a single time. The ten most abundant clones make up more than 0.45% of the sample.

Sequenced input: memory CD4+ T cells from PBMCs. This specimen's cell subset or site label, per the study, means: CD45RA-negative fraction. Recombination connected TRBV5-8 to TRBJ1-1, with no confident D gene call. The sequence was collected from a man between 18 and 29 years old in good health. Some clones in this sample may be carry-over from other donors' samples. The encoded CDR3 is CASSLRANTEAFF. In nucleotides, the sequence is TGTGCCAGCAGCTTGAGGGCGAACACTGAAGCTTTCTTT.